This TCR beta chain was observed in a study of cytomegalovirus exposure and HLA in healthy donors. Study-wide background: There were about 85 million unique TCRs (from HLA-typed donors) in an early data release.

PCR employed 60 Vbeta and 13 Jbeta primers. The table came from immunoSEQ multiplex PCR; TCRdb's copy has only in-frame clones and leaves some out. The data hold more than 85,000 clones, with about two thirds observed a single time. Notes on this clone: What it binds is not known.

Points from the study as a whole: Earlier findings revealed that most TCR beta V segments proved productive either about 87% or about 30% of the time.

CDR3 length: 14 residues. V was clipped by 1 base and J by 5 bases, with 11 bases between them. Germline CDR1 is SGHVS and CDR2 is FQNEAQ. The specimen sequenced was PBMCs. The chain is built from TRBV7-8 and TRBJ1-1; D possibly corresponds to TRBD1 (5 bases). The receptor was derived from a woman in her 70s in good health and CMV-seropositive. The CDR3, as DNA: TGTGCCAGCAGCTTAGGGGGAGGGGTTACTGAAGCTTTCTTT. Its protein is CASSLGGGVTEAFF.